The 8 T cell receptor beta chains listed next were all sequenced from one sample in a study of cytomegalovirus exposure and HLA in healthy donors. PCR primers comprised 60 Vbeta and 13 Jbeta primers. TCRdb's copy holds only in-frame clones and misses some; the assay was immunoSEQ multiplex PCR. The sample consists of approximately 150,000 clones, over 70% of them appearing once. Sample: PBMCs. These receptors all stem from a male donor in good health and CMV-seronegative.

In its sample, this clone was seen a few times. The chain employs TRBV5-1 and TRBJ1-6, with 9 bases that match TRBD1. This CDR3 is built from 15 residues. J lost 7 bases, V lost 4 bases, and 6 bases had no gene match. The germline gives CDR1 SGHRS, CDR2 YFSETQ. CDR3 residues: CASSPAGTGNSPLHF. The CDR3 DNA sequence: TGCGCCAGCAGCCCGGCGGGGACAGGGAATTCACCCCTCCACTTT.

The chain uses TRBV7-2 and TRBJ1-4, with D maybe TRBD1 (5 bases). Trimming took 3 bases from V and 3 from J, leaving 11 bases between them. CDR3 size: 15 residues. CDR1 and CDR2 from the germline V gene are SGHTA and FQGNSA. Here the CDR3 reads CASSLGQGSNEKLFF. DNA for the CDR3: TGTGCCAGCAGCTTGGGCCAGGGCTCTAATGAAAAACTGTTTTTT.

The rearrangement uses TRBV6-5 and TRBJ1-1, with D maybe TRBD1 (6 bases). The CDR3 covers 13 residues. V was trimmed by 5 bases and J by 2 bases, leaving 9 bases between them. CDR1 is MNHEY and CDR2 is SVGAGI in the germline V gene. CDR3 sequence reads: CASSPGDNTEAFF. In DNA, the CDR3 is TGTGCCAGCAGTCCAGGGGACAACACTGAAGCTTTCTTT.

This rearrangement joins TRBV5-1 to TRBJ2-7; 8 nucleotides agree with TRBD1. V gave up 3 bases and J gave up 3 bases; unmatched junction bases: 8. Germline loops: CDR1 SGHRS, CDR2 YFSETQ. The CDR3 loop spans 15 amino acids. The CDR3 coding sequence is TGCGCCAGCAGCTCGAGACAGGGGACTGACTACGAGCAGTACTTC. Encoded protein: CASSSRQGTDYEQYF.

This chain connects TRBV5-6 to TRBJ2-2; 13 bases are shared with TRBD2. Germline V gene sequence: CDR1 SGHDT, CDR2 YYEEEE. V lost 5 bases and J lost 6; bases outside the gene matches: 4. The CDR3 consists of 15 residues. The CDR3 reads CASRSTSGGAGELFF. The CDR3 DNA follows: TGTGCCAGCAGGTCCACTAGCGGGGGGGCCGGGGAGCTGTTTTTT.

The chain recombines TRBV18 with TRBJ1-3, with D tentatively TRBD1 (6 bases). Germline assignment: CDR1 KGHSH and CDR2 LQKENI. The V end was cut by 2 bases, the J end by 2 bases, with 10 bases between. The CDR3 loop spans 15 amino acids. The DNA for the CDR3 is TGTGCCAGCTCACCATGGGGGCTAGCTGGAAACACCATATATTTT. It yields the protein CASSPWGLAGNTIYF.

This clone has just one count. The chain is built from TRBV5-8 and TRBJ1-2; D ambiguous. The germline V gene has CDR1 SGHTS and CDR2 YDEGEE. Between the trimmed V and J ends, which lost 4 bases and 5 bases, there was a span of 9 bases. This CDR3 region has 12 residues. The CDR3 loop reads CASSRGGYGYTF. CDR3 in DNA: TGTGCCAGCAGCCGGGGAGGTTATGGCTACACCTTC. Together with reference TRBV5-8 and TRBJ1-2, the CDR3 gives the full variable domain: EAGVTQSPTHLIKTRGQQATLRCSPISGHTSVYWYQQALGLGLQFLLWYDEGEERNRGNFPPRFSGRQFPNYSSELNVNALELEDSALYLCASSRGGYGYTFGSGTRLTVV.

This clone was observed a few times. V usage is TRBV7-9 and J usage is TRBJ1-6; possible D gene TRBD1, 5 bases. The V end was cut by 3 bases, the J end by 6 bases, with 15 bases between. Germline V gene sequence: CDR1 SEHNR, CDR2 FQNEAQ (reference sequence). CDR3 length: 16 residues. CDR3 in amino acids: CASSFSPRAINSPLHF. The CDR3 DNA follows: TGTGCCAGCAGCTTTTCACCCAGGGCAATTAATTCACCCCTCCACTTT.